The 10 T cell receptor beta chains below were found in one sample sequenced in a study of T cell responses to AZD1222 COVID-19 vaccine. Data came from immunoSEQ multiplex PCR; TCRdb stores just in-frame clones and leaves some out. The sample comprises 110,000 or so clones, 80% to 95% of which are singletons, and more than 3.5% rests with the top ten. The source was peripheral blood, collected 28 days after the second dose of the MenACWY control vaccine. These receptors were collected from an adult who received the MenACWY meningococcal vaccine as a control.

The CDR3 nucleotides read TGTGCCAGCTCCAGGACAGGGCGAAACTATGGCTACACCTTC. It is translated as CASSRTGRNYGYTF. J is TRBJ1-2 and V is TRBV25-1; TRBD1 matches 8 bases. V trimming: 8 bases; J trimming: 2 bases; junction bases outside the gene matches: 7. The CDR3 contains 14 residues. Per the germline V gene, CDR1 is MGHDK and CDR2 is SYGVNS.

The chain carries TRBV6-5 and TRBJ2-1, with 12 bases that match TRBD1. The V segment lost 2 bases and the J segment 9 bases; nucleotides outside the gene matches: 5. This CDR3 contains 15 residues. The germline V gene has CDR1 MNHEY and CDR2 SVGAGI. CDR3 in DNA: TGTGCCAGCAGTTACCGGGGACAGGGGGCCGTTGAGCAGTTCTTC. Protein sequence: CASSYRGQGAVEQFF.

The chain recombines TRBV2 with TRBJ1-4; TRBD1 matches 11 bases. V was clipped by 7 bases and J by 10 bases; unmatched bases: 11. The CDR3 contains 15 residues. Germline CDR1 is SNHLY and CDR2 is FYNNEI. CDR3 sequence: CASIAIGQGAGKLFF. The CDR3 DNA follows: TGTGCCAGCATCGCTATAGGACAGGGGGCAGGAAAACTGTTTTTT.

The chain recombines TRBV6-5 with TRBJ2-1, with D possibly TRBD2 on 5 matching bases. This CDR3 spans 13 amino acids. Germline values: CDR1 MNHEY, CDR2 SVGAGI. V was pared by 7 bases and J by 5 bases, with 12 bases between. CDR3 residues: CASTTRGDNEQFF. The DNA of the CDR3 is TGTGCCAGCACAACCCGGGGAGACAATGAGCAGTTCTTC.

This chain links TRBV11-3 with TRBJ2-1; the match to TRBD2 covers 10 bases. The germline gives CDR1 SGHNT, CDR2 YENEEA. Trimming took 5 bases from V and 4 from J; bases not matched to a gene: 5. The CDR3 runs 15 residues. CDR3 residues: CASSASGRGYNEQFF. CDR3 DNA: TGTGCCAGCAGCGCAAGCGGGAGGGGATACAATGAGCAGTTCTTC.

The V gene is TRBV12-2, the J gene TRBJ2-7. TRBV12-2 is annotated as a pseudogene. CDR3 length: 13 residues. CDR3 region: CASRFGQSYEQYF. The CDR3 DNA reads as TGTGCAAGTCGCTTCGGGCAGAGCTACGAGCAGTACTTC.

The chain is built from TRBV28 and TRBJ2-6, with TRBD1 matching over 12 bases. The CDR3 sequence is 18 residues long. The ends lost 8 bases at V and 2 bases at J; junction bases unmatched: 10. Per germline, CDR1 MDHEN and CDR2 SYDVKM. The CDR3: CASVTGQGARAGANVLTF. For the CDR3, the DNA is TGTGCCAGCGTAACGGGACAGGGGGCGCGGGCTGGGGCCAACGTCCTGACTTTC.

The CDR3 region has the DNA TGCGCCAGCAGCTTGGGGGGGACAGACCTAGGTCAGCCCCAGCATTTT. It encodes CASSLGGTDLGQPQHF. This chain joins TRBV5-1 and TRBJ1-5; 7 nucleotides line up with TRBD1. The CDR3 length is 16 residues. Per the germline V gene, CDR1 is SGHRS and CDR2 is YFSETQ. Germline trimming cut 0 bases from V and 6 bases from J; bases unmatched to any gene: 9.

The chain couples TRBV10-2 to TRBJ1-2, with no clear D. The V gene's germline CDR1 is WSHSY and CDR2 SAAADI. Deletions cut 9 bases from V and 0 bases from J, with 14 bases between. This CDR3 contains 14 residues. CDR3 amino acids: CASSLRNPNYGYTF. The CDR3 nucleotides are TGCGCCAGTTCCCTGCGGAACCCTAACTATGGCTACACCTTC.

The V call is TRBV7-2, the J call TRBJ2-7, with 12 bases matching TRBD2. V lost 5 bases to trimming and J lost 3 bases; unmatched junction nucleotides: 5. This CDR3 is built from 15 residues. Germline loops: CDR1 SGHTA, CDR2 FQGNSA. CDR3 amino acids: CASSQILAGGYEQYV. CDR3 nucleotide sequence: TGTGCCAGCAGCCAAATACTAGCGGGGGGCTACGAGCAGTACGTC.